The entry below gives a single T cell receptor (beta chain) sequence along with its context. Its antigen is not identified. CDR1 is SGHTA and CDR2 is FQGNSA in the germline V gene. This CDR3 spans 12 amino acids. Trimming pared 3 bases from V and 5 bases from J, leaving 7 bases between. This specimen comes from a study of cytomegalovirus exposure and HLA in healthy donors. As for the study in general: The roughly 130 validation repertoires used the same platform as the roughly 700 first-cohort repertoires (as reported by a later analysis). Study outcomes and limitations: Using the classifier, cytomegalovirus status was reportedly diagnosed with high specificity and sensitivity. The majority of TCR sequences were rare, yet some public TCRs appeared in many donors. Confirmation in vitro established that a few CMV-associated chains were specific for CMV antigens.

The protocol was immunoSEQ multiplex PCR, while the TCRdb copy is restricted to in-frame clones and leaves out a portion. The data show about 220,000 clones, under 95% seen once. The chain has TRBV7-2 and TRBJ1-2; maybe TRBD1 (6 bases). The source material was PBMCs. This sequence originates from a woman aged 18-29 years in good health and CMV-seronegative. CDR3 in amino acids: CASSFGQYGYTF. In DNA form, the CDR3 reads TGTGCCAGCAGCTTTGGACAGTATGGCTACACCTTC.